This T cell receptor (beta chain) was captured by sequencing in a study of cytomegalovirus exposure and HLA in healthy donors. 60 Vbeta and 13 Jbeta primers were used in PCR. The table came from immunoSEQ multiplex PCR; TCRdb's copy has only in-frame clones and leaves some out. Recorded for this sample: under 90,000 clones. CDR1 SGHDN and CDR2 FVKESK come from the germline V gene. The CDR3 has 15 amino acids. With V trimmed by 1 base and J by 2 bases, 5 bases remained unmatched. The TCR comes from a man in his fifties or sixties in good health and CMV-seropositive. Input material: PBMCs. The rearrangement uses TRBV14 and TRBJ2-7; 7 bases align to TRBD2. CDR3 region: CASSQGGGMAYEQYV. In DNA form, the CDR3 reads TGTGCCAGCAGCCAAGGGGGGGGAATGGCCTACGAGCAGTACGTC.